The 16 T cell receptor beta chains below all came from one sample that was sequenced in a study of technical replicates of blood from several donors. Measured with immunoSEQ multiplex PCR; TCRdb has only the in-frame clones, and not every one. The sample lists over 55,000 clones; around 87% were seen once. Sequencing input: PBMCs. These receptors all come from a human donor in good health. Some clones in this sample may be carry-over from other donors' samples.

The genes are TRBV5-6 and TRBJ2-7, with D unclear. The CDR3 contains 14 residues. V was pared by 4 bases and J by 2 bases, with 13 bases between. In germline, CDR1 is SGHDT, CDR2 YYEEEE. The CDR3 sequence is CASSTLAGTYEQYF. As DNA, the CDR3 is TGTGCCAGCAGCACCCTGGCAGGAACCTACGAGCAGTACTTC.

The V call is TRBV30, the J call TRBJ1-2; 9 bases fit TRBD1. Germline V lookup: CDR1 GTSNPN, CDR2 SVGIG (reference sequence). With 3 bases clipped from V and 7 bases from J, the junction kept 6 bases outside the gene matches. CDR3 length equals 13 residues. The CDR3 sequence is CAWSATGGVGYTF. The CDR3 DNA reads TGTGCCTGGAGCGCCACAGGGGGCGTTGGCTACACCTTC. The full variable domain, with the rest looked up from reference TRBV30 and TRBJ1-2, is SQTIHQWPATLVQPVGSPLSLECTVEGTSNPNLYWYRQAAGRGLQLLFYSVGIGQISSEVPQNLSASRPQDRQFILSSKKLLLSDSGFYLCAWSATGGVGYTFGSGTRLTVV.

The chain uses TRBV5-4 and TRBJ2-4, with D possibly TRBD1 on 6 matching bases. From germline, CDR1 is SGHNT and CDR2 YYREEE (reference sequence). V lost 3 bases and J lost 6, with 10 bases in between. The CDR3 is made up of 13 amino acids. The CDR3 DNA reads TGTGCCAGCAGCTCGAAGACAGGAAACATTCAGTACTTC. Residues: CASSSKTGNIQYF.

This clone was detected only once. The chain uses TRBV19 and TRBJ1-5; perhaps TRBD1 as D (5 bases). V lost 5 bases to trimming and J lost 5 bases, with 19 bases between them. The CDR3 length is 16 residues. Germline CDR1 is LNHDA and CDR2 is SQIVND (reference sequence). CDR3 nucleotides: TGTGCCAGTAGTCCCCCTGCACAGGTACTCGATCAGCCCCAGCATTTT. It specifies CASSPPAQVLDQPQHF.

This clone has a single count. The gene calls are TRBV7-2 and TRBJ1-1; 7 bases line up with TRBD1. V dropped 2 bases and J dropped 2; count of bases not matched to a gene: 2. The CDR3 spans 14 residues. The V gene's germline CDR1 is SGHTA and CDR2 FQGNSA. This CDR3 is CASSLRQGNTEAFF. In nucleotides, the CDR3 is TGTGCCAGCAGCTTAAGACAGGGTAACACTGAAGCTTTCTTT.

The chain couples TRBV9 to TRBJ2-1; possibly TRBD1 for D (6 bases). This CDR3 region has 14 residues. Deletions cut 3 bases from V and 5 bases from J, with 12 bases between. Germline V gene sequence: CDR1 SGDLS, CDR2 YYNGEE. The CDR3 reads CASSAVNRDNEQFF. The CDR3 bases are TGTGCCAGCAGCGCCGTGAACAGGGACAATGAGCAGTTCTTC.

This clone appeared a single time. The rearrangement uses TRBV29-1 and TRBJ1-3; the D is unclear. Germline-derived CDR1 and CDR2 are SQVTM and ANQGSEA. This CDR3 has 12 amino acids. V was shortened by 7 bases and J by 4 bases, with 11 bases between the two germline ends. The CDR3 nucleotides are TGCAGCGCTCACAGCCCGGGAAACACCATATATTTT. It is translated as CSAHSPGNTIYF.

The CDR3 nucleotides read TGTGCCAGCAGTTTAAAGGGCATAGCCGGGGCTCGGGGGAATTCACCCCTCCACTTT. As protein: CASSLKGIAGARGNSPLHF. V and J are TRBV27 and TRBJ1-6; possible D gene TRBD1, 5 bases. Germline CDR1 MNHEY, CDR2 SMNVEV (reference sequence). The CDR3 is 19 amino acids. Trimming took off 2 bases at V and 7 bases at J, with 24 bases between the two ends.

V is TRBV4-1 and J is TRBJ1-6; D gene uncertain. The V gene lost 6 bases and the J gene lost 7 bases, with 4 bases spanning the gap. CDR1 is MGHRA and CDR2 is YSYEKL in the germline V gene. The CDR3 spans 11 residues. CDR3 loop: CASRLNSPLHF. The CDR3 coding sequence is TGCGCCAGCAGACTGAATTCACCCCTCCACTTT.

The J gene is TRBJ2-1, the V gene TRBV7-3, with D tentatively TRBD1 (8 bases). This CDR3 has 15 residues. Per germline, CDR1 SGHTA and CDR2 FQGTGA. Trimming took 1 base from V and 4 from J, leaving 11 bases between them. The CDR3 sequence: CASSLIQGGYNEQFF. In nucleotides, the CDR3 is TGTGCCAGCAGCTTAATACAGGGGGGGTACAATGAGCAGTTCTTC. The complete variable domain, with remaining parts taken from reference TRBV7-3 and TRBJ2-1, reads GAGVSQTPSNKVTEKGKYVELRCDPISGHTALYWYRQSLGQGPEFLIYFQGTGAADDSGLPNDRFFAVRPEGSVSTLKIQRTERGDSAVYLCASSLIQGGYNEQFFGPGTRLTVL.

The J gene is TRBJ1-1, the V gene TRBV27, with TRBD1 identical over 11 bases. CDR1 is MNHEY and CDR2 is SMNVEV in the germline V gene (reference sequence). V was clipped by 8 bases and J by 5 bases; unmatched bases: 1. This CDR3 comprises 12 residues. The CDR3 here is CASRDRGTEAFF. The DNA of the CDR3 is TGTGCCAGCCGGGACAGGGGGACTGAAGCTTTCTTT.

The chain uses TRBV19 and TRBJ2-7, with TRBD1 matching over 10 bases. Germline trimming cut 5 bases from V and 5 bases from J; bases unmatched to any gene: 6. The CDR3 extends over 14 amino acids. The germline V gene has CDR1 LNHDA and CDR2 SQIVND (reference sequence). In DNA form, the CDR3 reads TGTGCCAGTAGTTCAACGGGACAGGGGAACGAGCAGTACTTC. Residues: CASSSTGQGNEQYF.

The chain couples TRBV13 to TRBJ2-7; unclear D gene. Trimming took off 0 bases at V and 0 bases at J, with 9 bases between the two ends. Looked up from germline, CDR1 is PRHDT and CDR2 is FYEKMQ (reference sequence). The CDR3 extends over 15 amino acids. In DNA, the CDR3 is TGTGCCAGCAGCTTAGGGGCTGTAAGCTCCTACGAGCAGTACTTC. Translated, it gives CASSLGAVSSYEQYF.

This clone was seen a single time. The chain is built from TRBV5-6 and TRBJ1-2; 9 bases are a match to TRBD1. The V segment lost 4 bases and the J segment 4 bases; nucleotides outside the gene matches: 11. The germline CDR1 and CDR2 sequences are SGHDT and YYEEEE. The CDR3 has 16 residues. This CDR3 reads CASSVQRGQGSYGYTF. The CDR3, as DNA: TGTGCCAGCAGCGTTCAGCGGGGACAGGGTAGCTATGGCTACACCTTC.

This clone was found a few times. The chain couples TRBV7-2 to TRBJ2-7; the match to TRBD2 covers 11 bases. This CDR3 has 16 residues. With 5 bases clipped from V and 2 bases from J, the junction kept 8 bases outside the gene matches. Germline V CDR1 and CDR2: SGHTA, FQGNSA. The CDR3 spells CASSTTSGSPTYEQYF. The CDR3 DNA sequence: TGTGCCAGCAGCACCACTAGCGGGAGCCCCACCTACGAGCAGTACTTC.

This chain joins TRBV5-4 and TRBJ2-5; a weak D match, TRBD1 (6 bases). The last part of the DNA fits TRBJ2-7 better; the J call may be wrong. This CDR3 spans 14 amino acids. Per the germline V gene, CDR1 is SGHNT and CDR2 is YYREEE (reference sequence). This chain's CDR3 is CASSPVTGAYEQYF. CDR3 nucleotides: TGTGCCAGCAGCCCCGTGACAGGAGCCTACGAGCAGTACTTC.